This T cell receptor (beta chain) came from a study of human T cells and chemical hapten exposure. Study-wide context: TCR yields per sample varied mostly from small pooled library volume differences.

TCRdb called the RACE reads again in MiXCR, with one record for every CDR3 protein. The sample has tens of thousands of distinct CDR3 sequences, just under 9% seen once. V shed 0 bases, J shed 9 bases, and the junction held 7 bases outside the gene matches. Germline CDR1 reads LGHNA; CDR2 reads YSLEER. The CDR3 has 15 amino acids. Specified time point: healthy volunteer bleed at 2 weeks. Unfractionated whole blood yielded total RNA. The sample holds many counts of this clonotype. This receptor was obtained from a female donor in good health. Some clones in this sample may be carry-over from other donors' samples. This chain links TRBV4-3 with TRBJ2-1; 8 bases line up with TRBD2. Sequencing was done on a sample of whole blood. CDR3: CASSQDMVAGSEQFF. In nucleotides, the CDR3 is TGCGCCAGCAGCCAAGATATGGTAGCGGGAAGTGAGCAGTTCTTC.